This T cell receptor beta chain was recovered during a study of blood T cells in healthy people across ages. Overall study findings and caveats: Higher diversity and more naive CD4+ cells were features of long-lived donors, compared to aged donors. Roughly linear declines in TCR beta diversity per million T cells occurred with age.

Comments on this clonotype: Its antigen is as yet unknown.

Combining a sample-barcoded 5' primer with a J-beta primer mix, a second PCR ran for about 7 to 11 cycles. TCRdb ran MiXCR on the 5' RACE reads and lists one entry per CDR3 protein. The sample consists of about 1.1 million distinct CDR3 sequences, less than 45% of them appearing once. Total RNA amounts of at least 5 micrograms were extracted per sample. The CDR3 sequence is 14 residues long. V lost 4 bases, J lost 0 bases, and 9 bases lay in between. Germline V lookup: CDR1 SGHDN, CDR2 FVKESK. The sequenced material came from blood. The chain combines TRBV14 with TRBJ1-1, with D tentatively TRBD1 (5 bases). This TCR came from a man aged 18 to 29 in good health. This CDR3 is CASSRGALNTEAFF. As DNA, the CDR3 is TGTGCCAGCAGCCGAGGGGCATTGAACACTGAAGCTTTCTTT.